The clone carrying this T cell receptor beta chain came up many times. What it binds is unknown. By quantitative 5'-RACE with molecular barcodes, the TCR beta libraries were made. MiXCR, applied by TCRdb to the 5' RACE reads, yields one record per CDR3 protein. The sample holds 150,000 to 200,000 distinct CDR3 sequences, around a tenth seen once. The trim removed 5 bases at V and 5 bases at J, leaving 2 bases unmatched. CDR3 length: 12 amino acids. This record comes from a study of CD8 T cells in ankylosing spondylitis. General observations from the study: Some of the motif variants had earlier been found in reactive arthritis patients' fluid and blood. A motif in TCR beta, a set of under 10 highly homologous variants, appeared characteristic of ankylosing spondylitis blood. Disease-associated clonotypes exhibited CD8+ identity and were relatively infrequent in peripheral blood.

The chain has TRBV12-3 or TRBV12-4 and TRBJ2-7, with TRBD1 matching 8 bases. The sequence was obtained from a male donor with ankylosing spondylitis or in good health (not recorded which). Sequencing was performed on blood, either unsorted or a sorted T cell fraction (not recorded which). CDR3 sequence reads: CASSRQGNEQYF. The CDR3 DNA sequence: TGTGCCAGCAGTCGACAGGGGAACGAGCAGTACTTC.